This TCR beta chain was identified during a study of a mutant IDH1 vaccine in newly diagnosed glioma. About the research overall: With temozolomide cycles, or 4-6 weeks after radiotherapy alone, vaccination was started. General observations from the study: Apparently, pseudoprogression bore no relation to changes among the top peripheral T cell clonotypes.

The repertoire was sequenced with immunoSEQ multiplex PCR; TCRdb's copy has only in-frame clones and lacks some. The sample records under 150,000 clones, about nine tenths being singletons. Regarding this clone: Its matching antigen is unknown. The junction differs from germline at one of its ends, possibly a read error.

The time point: week 11, during vaccination. Doses comprised 300 ug of mutant IDH1 20-mer peptide each, plus topical imiquimod. The CDR3 extends over 15 amino acids. Germline-derived CDR1 and CDR2 are SEHNR and FQNEAQ (reference sequence). The starting material was PBMCs, obtained from a glioma patient whose treatment included an IDH1 peptide vaccine. This TCR came from a woman aged 50 to 60 with glioma. V gene TRBV7-9 combines with J gene TRBJ1-3; 10 nucleotides match TRBD1. CDR3 DNA: TGTGCCAACAGCCTGACAGGGGGCTTAGGAAACACCATATATTTT. This encodes CANSLTGGLGNTIYF.